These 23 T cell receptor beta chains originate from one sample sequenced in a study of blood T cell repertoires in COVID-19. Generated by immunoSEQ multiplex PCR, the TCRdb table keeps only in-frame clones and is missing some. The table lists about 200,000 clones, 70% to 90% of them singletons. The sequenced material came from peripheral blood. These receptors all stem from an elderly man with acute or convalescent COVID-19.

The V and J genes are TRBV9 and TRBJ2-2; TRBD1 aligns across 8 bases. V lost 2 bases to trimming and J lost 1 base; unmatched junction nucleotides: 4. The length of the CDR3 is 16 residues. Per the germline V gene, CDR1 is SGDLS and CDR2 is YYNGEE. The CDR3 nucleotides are TGTGCCAGCAGCGTGTACGGGACAGGGAACACCGGGGAGCTGTTTTTT. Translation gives CASSVYGTGNTGELFF.

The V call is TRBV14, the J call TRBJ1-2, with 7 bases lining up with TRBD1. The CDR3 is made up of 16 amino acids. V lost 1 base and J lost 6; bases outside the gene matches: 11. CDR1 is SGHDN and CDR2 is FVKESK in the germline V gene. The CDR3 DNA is TGTGCCAGCAGCCAAGCCTCCGGCAGGGGGGTTAATGGCTACACCTTC. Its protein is CASSQASGRGVNGYTF.

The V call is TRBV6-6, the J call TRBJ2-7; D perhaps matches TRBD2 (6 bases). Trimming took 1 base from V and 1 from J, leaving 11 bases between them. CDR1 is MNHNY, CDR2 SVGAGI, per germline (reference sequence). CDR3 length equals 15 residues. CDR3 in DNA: TGTGCCAGCAGTTACTTTACCGGGAGATCCTACGAGCAGTACTTC. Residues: CASSYFTGRSYEQYF.

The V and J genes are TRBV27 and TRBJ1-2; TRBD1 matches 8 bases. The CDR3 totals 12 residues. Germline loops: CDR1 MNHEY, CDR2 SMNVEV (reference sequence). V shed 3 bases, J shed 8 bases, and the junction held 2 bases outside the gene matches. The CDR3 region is CASSLTGVGYTF. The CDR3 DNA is TGTGCCAGCAGTTTGACAGGGGTCGGCTACACCTTC.

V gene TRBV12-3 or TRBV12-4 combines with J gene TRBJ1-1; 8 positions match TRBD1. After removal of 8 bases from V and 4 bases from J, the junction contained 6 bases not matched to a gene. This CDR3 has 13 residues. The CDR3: CASRNQGATEAFF. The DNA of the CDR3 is TGTGCCAGCCGCAATCAGGGGGCCACTGAAGCTTTCTTT.

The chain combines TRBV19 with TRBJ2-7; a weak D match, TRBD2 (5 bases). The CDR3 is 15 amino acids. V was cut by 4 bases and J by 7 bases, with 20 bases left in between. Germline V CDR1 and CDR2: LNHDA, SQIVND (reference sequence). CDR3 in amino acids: CASSNTLEAASEQYF. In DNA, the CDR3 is TGTGCCAGTAGTAATACCCTGGAGGCGGCGAGTGAGCAGTACTTC.

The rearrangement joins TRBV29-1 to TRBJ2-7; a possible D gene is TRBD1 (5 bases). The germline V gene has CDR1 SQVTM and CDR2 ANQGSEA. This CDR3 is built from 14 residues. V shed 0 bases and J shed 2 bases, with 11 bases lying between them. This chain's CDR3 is CSVEERGATYEQYF. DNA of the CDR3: TGCAGCGTTGAAGAGCGTGGGGCTACCTACGAGCAGTACTTC.

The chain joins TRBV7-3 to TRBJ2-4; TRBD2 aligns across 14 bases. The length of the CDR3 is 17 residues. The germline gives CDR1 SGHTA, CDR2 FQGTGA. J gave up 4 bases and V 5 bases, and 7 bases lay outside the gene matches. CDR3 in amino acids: CASSPYGTSGSKNIQYF. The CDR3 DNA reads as TGTGCCAGCAGCCCATACGGGACTAGCGGGAGTAAAAACATTCAGTACTTC.

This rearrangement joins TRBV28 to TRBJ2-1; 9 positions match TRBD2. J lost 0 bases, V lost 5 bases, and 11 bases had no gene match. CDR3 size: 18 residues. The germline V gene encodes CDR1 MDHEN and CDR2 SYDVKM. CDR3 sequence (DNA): TGTGCCAGCAGTGACCAGGCGGGAGGGGGGAGCTCCTACAATGAGCAGTTCTTC. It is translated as CASSDQAGGGSSYNEQFF.

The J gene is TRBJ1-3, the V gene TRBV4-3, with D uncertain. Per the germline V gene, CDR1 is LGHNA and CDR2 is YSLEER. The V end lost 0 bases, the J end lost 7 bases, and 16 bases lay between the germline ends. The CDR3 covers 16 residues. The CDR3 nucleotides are TGCGCCAGCAGCCAAGATCCGCCACCAGGAGGGAACACCATATATTTT. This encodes CASSQDPPPGGNTIYF.

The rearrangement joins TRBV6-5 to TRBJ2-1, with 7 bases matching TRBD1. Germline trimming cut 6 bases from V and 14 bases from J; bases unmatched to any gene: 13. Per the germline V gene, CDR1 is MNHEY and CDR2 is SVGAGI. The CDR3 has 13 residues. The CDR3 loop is CASRYGTAPKEFF. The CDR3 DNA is TGTGCCAGCAGATACGGGACAGCCCCAAAGGAGTTCTTC.

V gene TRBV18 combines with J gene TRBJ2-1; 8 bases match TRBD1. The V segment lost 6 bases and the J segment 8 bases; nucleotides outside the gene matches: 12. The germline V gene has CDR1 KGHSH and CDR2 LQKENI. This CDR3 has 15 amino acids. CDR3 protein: CASSQQRQGLDEQFF. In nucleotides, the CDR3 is TGTGCCAGCTCGCAACAAAGACAGGGGTTGGATGAGCAGTTCTTC.

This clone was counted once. As DNA, the CDR3 is TGTGCCAGCAGCCAAGATCTCGGACAGATATATGGCTACACCTTC. It yields the protein CASSQDLGQIYGYTF. The V and J genes are TRBV4-2 and TRBJ1-2; possibly TRBD1 for D (6 bases). Germline V gives CDR1 LGHNA, CDR2 YNFKEQ. The V and J ends lost 0 bases and 5 bases respectively, with 13 bases between them. This CDR3 comprises 15 residues.

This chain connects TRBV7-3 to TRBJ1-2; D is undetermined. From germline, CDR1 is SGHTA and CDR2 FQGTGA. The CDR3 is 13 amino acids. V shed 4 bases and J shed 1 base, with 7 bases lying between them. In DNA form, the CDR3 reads TGTGCCAGCAGCTCTAACAGTAACTATGGCTACACCTTC. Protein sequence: CASSSNSNYGYTF.

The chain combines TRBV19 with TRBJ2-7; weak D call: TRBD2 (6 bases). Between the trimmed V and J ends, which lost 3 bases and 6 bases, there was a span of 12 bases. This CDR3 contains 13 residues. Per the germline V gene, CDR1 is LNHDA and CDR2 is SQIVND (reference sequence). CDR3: CASSIGGKVEQYV. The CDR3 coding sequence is TGTGCCAGTAGTATCGGAGGGAAGGTCGAGCAGTACGTC.

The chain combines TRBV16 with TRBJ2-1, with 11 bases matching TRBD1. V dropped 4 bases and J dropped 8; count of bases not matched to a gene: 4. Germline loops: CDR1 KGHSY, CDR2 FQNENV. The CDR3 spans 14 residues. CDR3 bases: TGTGCCAGCAGCCTGGACAGGGGGCCGGATGAGCAGTTCTTC. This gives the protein CASSLDRGPDEQFF. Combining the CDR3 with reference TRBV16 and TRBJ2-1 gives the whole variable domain GEEVAQTPKHLVRGEGQKAKLYCAPIKGHSYVFWYQQVLKNEFKFLISFQNENVFDETGMPKERFSAKCLPNSPCSLEIQATKLEDSAVYFCASSLDRGPDEQFFGPGTRLTVL.

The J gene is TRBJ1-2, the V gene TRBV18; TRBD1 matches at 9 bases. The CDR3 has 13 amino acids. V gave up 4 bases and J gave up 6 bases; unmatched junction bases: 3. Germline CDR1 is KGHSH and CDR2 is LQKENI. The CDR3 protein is CASSLGQGDGYTF. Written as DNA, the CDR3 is TGTGCCAGCTCACTGGGACAGGGAGATGGCTACACCTTC.

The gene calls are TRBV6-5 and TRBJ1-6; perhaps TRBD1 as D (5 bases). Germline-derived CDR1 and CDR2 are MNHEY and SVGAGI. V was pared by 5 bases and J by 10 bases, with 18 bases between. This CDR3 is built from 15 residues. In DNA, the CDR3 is TGTGCCAGCAGTCCGTACCAGGGAATTAACTCACCCCTCCACTTT. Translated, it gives CASSPYQGINSPLHF.

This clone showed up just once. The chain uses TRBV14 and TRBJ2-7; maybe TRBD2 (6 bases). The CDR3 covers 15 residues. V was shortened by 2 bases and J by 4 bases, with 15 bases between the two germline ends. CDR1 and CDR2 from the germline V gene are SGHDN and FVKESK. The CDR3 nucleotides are TGTGCCAGCAGCCAACGGAGGGCTCGACTTTACGAGCAGTACTTC. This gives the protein CASSQRRARLYEQYF. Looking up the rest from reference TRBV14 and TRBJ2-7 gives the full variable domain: EAGVTQFPSHSVIEKGQTVTLRCDPISGHDNLYWYRRVMGKEIKFLLHFVKESKQDESGMPNNRFLAERTGGTYSTLKVQPAELEDSGVYFCASSQRRARLYEQYFGPGTRLTVT.

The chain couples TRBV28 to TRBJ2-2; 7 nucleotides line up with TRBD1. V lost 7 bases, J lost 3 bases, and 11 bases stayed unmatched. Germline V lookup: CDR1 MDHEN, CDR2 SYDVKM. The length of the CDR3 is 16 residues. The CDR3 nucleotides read TGTGCCAGCAAGATGGCCTCGACAGGGCACACCGGGGAGCTGTTTTTT. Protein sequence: CASKMASTGHTGELFF.

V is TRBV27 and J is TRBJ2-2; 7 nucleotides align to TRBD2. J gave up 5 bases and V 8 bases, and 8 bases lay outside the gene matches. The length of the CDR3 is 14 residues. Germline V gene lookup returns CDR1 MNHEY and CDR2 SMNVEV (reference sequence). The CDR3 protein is CASRRGVITGELFF. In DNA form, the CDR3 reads TGTGCCAGCCGTCGGGGGGTTATAACCGGGGAGCTGTTTTTT.

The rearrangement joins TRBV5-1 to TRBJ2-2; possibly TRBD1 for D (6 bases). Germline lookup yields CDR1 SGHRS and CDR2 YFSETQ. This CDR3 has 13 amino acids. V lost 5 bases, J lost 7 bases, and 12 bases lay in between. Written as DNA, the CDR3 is TGCGCCAGCAGTCAGGGGCAAGGCGGGGAGCTGTTTTTT. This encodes CASSQGQGGELFF.

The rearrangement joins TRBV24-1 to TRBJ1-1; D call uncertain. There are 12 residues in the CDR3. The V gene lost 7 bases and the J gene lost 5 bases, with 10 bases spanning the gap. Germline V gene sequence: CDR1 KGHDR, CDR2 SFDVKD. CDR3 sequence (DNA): TGTGCCACCAGGGGCCGGGGAACTGAAGCTTTCTTT. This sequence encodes CATRGRGTEAFF.